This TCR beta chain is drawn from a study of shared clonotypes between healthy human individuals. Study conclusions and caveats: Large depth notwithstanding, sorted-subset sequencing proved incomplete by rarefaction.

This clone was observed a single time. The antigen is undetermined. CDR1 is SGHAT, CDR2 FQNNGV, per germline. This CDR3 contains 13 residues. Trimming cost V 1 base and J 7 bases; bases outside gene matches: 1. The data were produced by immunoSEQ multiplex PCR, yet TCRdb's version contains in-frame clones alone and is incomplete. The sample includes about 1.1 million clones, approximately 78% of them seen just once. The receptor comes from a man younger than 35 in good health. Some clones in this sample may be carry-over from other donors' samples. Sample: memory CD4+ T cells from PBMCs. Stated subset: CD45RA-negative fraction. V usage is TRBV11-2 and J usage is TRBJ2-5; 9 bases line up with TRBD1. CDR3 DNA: TGTGCCAGCAGCTTAGGACAGGGGGTGACCCAGTACTTC. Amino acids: CASSLGQGVTQYF.